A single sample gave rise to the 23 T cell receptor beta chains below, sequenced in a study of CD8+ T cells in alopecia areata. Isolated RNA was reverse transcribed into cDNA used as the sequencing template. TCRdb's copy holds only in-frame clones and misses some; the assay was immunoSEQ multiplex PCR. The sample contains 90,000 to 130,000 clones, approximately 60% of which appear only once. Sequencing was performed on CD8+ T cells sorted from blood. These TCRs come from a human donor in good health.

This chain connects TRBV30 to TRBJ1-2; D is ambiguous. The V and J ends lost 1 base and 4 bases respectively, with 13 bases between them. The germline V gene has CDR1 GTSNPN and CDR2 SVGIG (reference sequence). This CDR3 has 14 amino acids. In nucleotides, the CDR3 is TGTGCCTGGAGTGCCGACACTACGGGCTATGGCTACACCTTC. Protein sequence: CAWSADTTGYGYTF.

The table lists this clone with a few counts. CDR3 DNA sequence: TGCAGCGTTGAGCGGGGGGACAATGAGCAGTTCTTC. Residues: CSVERGDNEQFF. The rearrangement joins TRBV29-1 to TRBJ2-1, with TRBD2 matching over 8 bases. Losses at the gene ends were 3 bases for V and 5 bases for J; bases not matched to a gene: 0. This CDR3 has 12 residues. Per the germline V gene, CDR1 is SQVTM and CDR2 is ANQGSEA.

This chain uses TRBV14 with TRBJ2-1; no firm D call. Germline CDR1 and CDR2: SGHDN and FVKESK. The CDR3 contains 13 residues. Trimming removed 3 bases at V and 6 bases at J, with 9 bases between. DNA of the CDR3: TGTGCCAGCAGCCACCGAGGACCCAATGAGCAGTTCTTC. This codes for CASSHRGPNEQFF.

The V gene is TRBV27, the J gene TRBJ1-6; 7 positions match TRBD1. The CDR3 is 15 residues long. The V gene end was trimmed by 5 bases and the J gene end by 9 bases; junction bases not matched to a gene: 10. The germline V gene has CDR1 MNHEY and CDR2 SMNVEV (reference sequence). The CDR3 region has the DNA TGTGCCAGCAGTCCACAACTCCAGGGGGGTTCACCCCTCCACTTT. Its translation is CASSPQLQGGSPLHF.

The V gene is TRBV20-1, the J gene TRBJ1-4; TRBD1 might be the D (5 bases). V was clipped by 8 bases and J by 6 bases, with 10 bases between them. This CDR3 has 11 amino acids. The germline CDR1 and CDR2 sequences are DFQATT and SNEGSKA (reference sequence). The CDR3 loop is CSYPTDEKLFF. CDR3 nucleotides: TGCAGTTACCCGACAGATGAAAAACTGTTTTTT.

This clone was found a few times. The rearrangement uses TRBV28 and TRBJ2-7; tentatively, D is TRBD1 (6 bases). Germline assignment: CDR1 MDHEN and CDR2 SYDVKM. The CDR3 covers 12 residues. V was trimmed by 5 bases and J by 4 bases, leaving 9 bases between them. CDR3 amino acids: CASSKTGYEQYF. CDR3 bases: TGTGCCAGCAGTAAGACAGGATACGAGCAGTACTTC.

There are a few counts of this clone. The CDR3 bases are TGTGCCAGTAGTATGGCCAGCACAGATACGCAGTATTTT. This gives the protein CASSMASTDTQYF. The chain joins TRBV19 to TRBJ2-3; D is uncertain. V lost 3 bases to trimming and J lost 0 bases, with 4 bases between them. This CDR3 comprises 13 residues. Germline V CDR1 and CDR2: LNHDA, SQIVND (reference sequence).

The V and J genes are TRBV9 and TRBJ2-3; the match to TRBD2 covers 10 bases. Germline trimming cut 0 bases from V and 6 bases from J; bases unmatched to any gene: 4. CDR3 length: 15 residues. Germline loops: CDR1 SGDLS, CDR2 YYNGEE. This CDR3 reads CASSVEGTSVDTQYF. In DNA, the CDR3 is TGTGCCAGCAGCGTAGAGGGGACTAGCGTTGATACGCAGTATTTT.

For the CDR3, the DNA is TGTGCCAGTAGCCCCTCGGGTGATATAAGCACTGAAGCTTTCTTT. Its protein is CASSPSGDISTEAFF. The rearrangement uses TRBV19 and TRBJ1-1, with D uncertain. Trimming pared 6 bases from V and 4 bases from J, leaving 18 bases between. CDR3 length: 15 amino acids. The germline V gene has CDR1 LNHDA and CDR2 SQIVND (reference sequence).

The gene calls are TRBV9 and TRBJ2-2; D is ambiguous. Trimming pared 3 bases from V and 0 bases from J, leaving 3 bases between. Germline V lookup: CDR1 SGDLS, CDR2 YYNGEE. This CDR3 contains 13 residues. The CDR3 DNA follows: TGTGCCAGCAGCGCGGCGAACACCGGGGAGCTGTTTTTT. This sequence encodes CASSAANTGELFF.

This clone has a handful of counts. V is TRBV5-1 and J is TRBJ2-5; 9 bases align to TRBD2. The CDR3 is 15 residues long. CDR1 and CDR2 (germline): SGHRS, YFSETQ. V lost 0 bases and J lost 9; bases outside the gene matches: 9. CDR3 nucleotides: TGCGCCAGCAGCTTGGGTAGCGGGGGCAGGCAAGCCCAGTACTTC. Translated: CASSLGSGGRQAQYF.

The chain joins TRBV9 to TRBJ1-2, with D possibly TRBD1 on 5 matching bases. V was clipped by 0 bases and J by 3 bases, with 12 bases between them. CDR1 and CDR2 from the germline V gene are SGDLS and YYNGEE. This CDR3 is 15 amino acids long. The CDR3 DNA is TGTGCCAGCAGCGTAGGTGGCCAGGGAGACTATGGCTACACCTTC. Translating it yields CASSVGGQGDYGYTF.

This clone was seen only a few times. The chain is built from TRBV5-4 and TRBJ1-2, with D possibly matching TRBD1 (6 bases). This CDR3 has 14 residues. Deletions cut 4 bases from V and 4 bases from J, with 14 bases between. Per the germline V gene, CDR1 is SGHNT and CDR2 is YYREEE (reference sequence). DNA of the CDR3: TGTGCCAGCAGCCCCTCCACAGGGTCCTATGGCTACACCTTC. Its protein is CASSPSTGSYGYTF.

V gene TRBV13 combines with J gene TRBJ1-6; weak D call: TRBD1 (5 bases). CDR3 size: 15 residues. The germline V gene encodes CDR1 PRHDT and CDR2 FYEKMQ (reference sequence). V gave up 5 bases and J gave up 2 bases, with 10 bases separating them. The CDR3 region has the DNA TGTGCCAGCAGCGCCCAGGGTACCTATAATTCACCCCTCCACTTT. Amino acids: CASSAQGTYNSPLHF.

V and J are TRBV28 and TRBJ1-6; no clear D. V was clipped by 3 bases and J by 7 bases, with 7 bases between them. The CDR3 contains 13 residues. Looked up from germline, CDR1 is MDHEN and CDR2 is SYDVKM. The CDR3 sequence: CASSFGWNSPLHF. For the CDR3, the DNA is TGTGCCAGCAGTTTTGGATGGAATTCACCCCTCCACTTT. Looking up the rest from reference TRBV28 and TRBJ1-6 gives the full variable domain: DVKVTQSSRYLVKRTGEKVFLECVQDMDHENMFWYRQDPGLGLRLIYFSYDVKMKEKGDIPEGYSVSREKKERFSLILESASTNQTSMYLCASSFGWNSPLHFGNGTRLTVT.

The CDR3 spells CASSRLEGTQETQYF. CDR3 DNA: TGTGCCAGCAGCCGTTTGGAGGGCACCCAAGAGACCCAGTACTTC. The V call is TRBV5-8, the J call TRBJ2-5; possible D gene TRBD2, 6 bases. The germline gives CDR1 SGHTS, CDR2 YDEGEE. V shed 4 bases and J shed 1 base, with 14 bases lying between them. The CDR3 has 15 residues.

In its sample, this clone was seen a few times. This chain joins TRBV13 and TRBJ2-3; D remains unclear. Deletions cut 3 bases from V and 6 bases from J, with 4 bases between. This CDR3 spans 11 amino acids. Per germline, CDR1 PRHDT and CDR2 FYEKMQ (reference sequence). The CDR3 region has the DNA TGTGCCAGCAGCTTTGTGGATACGCAGTATTTT. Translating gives CASSFVDTQYF.

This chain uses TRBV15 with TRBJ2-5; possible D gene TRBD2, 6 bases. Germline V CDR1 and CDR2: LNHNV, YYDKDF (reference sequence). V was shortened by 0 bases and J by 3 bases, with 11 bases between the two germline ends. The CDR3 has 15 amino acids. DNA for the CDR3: TGTGCCACCAGCAGAGATGGGACTCCCAAAGAGACCCAGTACTTC. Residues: CATSRDGTPKETQYF.

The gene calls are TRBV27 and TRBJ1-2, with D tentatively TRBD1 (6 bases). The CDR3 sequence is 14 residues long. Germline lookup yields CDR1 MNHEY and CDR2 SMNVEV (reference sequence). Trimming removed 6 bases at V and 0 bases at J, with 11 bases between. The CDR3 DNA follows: TGTGCCAGCAGCATAGGGGGTTCTAACTATGGCTACACCTTC. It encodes CASSIGGSNYGYTF.

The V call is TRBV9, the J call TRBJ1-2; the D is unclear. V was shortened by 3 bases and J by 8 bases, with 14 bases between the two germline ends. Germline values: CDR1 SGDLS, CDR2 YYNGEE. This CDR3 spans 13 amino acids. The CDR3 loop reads CASSGLIGNGYTF. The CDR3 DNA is TGTGCCAGCAGCGGACTCATCGGGAACGGCTACACCTTC.

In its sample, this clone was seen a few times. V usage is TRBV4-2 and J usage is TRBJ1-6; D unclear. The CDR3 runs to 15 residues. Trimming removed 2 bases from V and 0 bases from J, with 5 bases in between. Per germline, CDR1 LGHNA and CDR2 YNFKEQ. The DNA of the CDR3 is TGTGCCAGCAGCCAAAAGAGCTCCTATAATTCACCCCTCCACTTT. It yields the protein CASSQKSSYNSPLHF.

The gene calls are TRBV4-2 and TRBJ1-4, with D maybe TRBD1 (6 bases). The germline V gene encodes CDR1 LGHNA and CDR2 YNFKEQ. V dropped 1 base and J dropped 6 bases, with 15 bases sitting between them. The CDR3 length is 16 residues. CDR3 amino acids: CASSQGGGRGDEKLFF. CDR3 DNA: TGTGCCAGCAGCCAAGGGGGGGGCAGGGGTGATGAAAAACTGTTTTTT.

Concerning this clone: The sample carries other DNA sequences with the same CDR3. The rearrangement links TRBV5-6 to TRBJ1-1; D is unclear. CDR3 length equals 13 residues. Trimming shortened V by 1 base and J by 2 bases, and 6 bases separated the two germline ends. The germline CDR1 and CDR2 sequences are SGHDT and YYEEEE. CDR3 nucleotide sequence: TGTGCCAGCAGCTTGAACGTAAACACTGAAGCTTTCTTT. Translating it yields CASSLNVNTEAFF.